This passage covers 9 T cell receptor beta chains from one sample sequenced in a study of shared clonotypes between healthy human individuals. TCRdb's table, derived via immunoSEQ multiplex PCR, lists solely in-frame clones and lacks some. The repertoire holds 2 million or so clones, approximately 94% seen once, with roughly 1% in the top ten. Naive CD8 cells were CD45RO-negative, positively selected for CCR7, excluding terminally differentiated effector memory CD45RA+ cells. The specimen was naive CD8+ T cells sorted from blood. The receptors were gathered from a man aged 18 to 30 in good health.

The V and J genes are TRBV5-1 and TRBJ2-7, with 13 bases fitting TRBD2. Germline V gene lookup returns CDR1 SGHRS and CDR2 YFSETQ. This CDR3 is 17 amino acids long. The J segment lost 4 bases and the V segment lost 6 bases, leaving 13 bases of the junction unmatched. This chain's CDR3 is CASNTSGTSGIIYEQYF. DNA of the CDR3: TGCGCCAGCAACACTTCCGGGACTAGCGGGATTATTTACGAGCAGTACTTC.

The chain uses TRBV6-6 and TRBJ1-1; TRBD1 aligns across 8 bases. J gave up 5 bases and V 7 bases, and 9 bases lay outside the gene matches. Germline CDR1 reads MNHNY; CDR2 reads SVGAGI (reference sequence). The CDR3 contains 14 residues. CDR3 sequence reads: CASKMGTGWTEAFF. CDR3 bases: TGTGCCAGCAAAATGGGGACAGGTTGGACTGAAGCTTTCTTT.

Of note for this clone: The sample contains more than one DNA sequence encoding this CDR3. The chain uses TRBV6-5 and TRBJ2-5; TRBD2 matches at 8 bases. This CDR3 spans 15 amino acids. CDR1 MNHEY and CDR2 SVGAGI come from the germline V gene. V trimming: 2 bases; J trimming: 1 base; junction bases outside the gene matches: 3. CDR3 in DNA: TGTGCCAGCAGTTACGGCGGGGGGCTCCAAGAGACCCAGTACTTC. Amino acids: CASSYGGGLQETQYF.

In its sample, this clone was seen once. The V call is TRBV5-1, the J call TRBJ1-3; D might be TRBD1 (6 bases). V lost 4 bases and J 2 bases, leaving 16 bases between the germline ends. This CDR3 spans 16 amino acids. Germline loops: CDR1 SGHRS, CDR2 YFSETQ. The CDR3 nucleotides are TGCGCCAGCAGCGAAGGGTTGGGGGGCACTGGAAACACCATATATTTT. It specifies CASSEGLGGTGNTIYF.

The V and J genes are TRBV6-1 and TRBJ1-4, with D maybe TRBD1 (6 bases). V was trimmed by 2 bases and J by 8 bases, leaving 12 bases between them. The CDR3 loop spans 14 amino acids. Germline CDR1 and CDR2: MNHNS and SASEGT. The CDR3 DNA reads TGTGCCAGCAGTGAAACAGGGATCGACGAAAAACTGTTTTTT. Translation gives CASSETGIDEKLFF.

The sample holds one count of this clone. The rearrangement joins TRBV2 to TRBJ2-5; TRBD1 is a possible D gene (5 bases). This CDR3 is built from 14 residues. Trimming removed 3 bases at V and 5 bases at J, with 13 bases between. Germline V lookup: CDR1 SNHLY, CDR2 FYNNEI. This CDR3 is CASSEGPYGETQYF. CDR3 DNA sequence: TGTGCCAGCAGTGAGGGGCCTTATGGGGAGACCCAGTACTTC.

This clone showed up just once. The V call is TRBV5-1, the J call TRBJ2-1; 10 bases line up with TRBD2. Germline V gives CDR1 SGHRS, CDR2 YFSETQ. The CDR3 covers 20 residues. V shed 0 bases and J 9 bases; nucleotides not matched to a gene: 21. DNA of the CDR3: TGCGCCAGCAGCTTGGCCGTGGGACTAGCGACGGGCTCCCTACAATTTGAGCAGTTCTTC. Residues: CASSLAVGLATGSLQFEQFF.

Here the CDR3 reads CASSPSELNEQFF. The DNA of the CDR3 is TGTGCCAGCAGCCCCTCGGAGTTAAATGAGCAGTTCTTC. This chain uses TRBV11-3 with TRBJ2-1; no reliable D call. This CDR3 comprises 13 residues. The ends were cut back, 5 bases at V and 7 bases at J, with 12 bases in the middle. CDR1 and CDR2 from the germline V gene are SGHNT and YENEEA.

This clone was seen only once. V gene TRBV10-2 combines with J gene TRBJ1-3, with D perhaps TRBD1 (5 bases). V was cut by 0 bases and J by 0 bases, with 15 bases left in between. The CDR3 has 18 amino acids. Looked up from germline, CDR1 is WSHSY and CDR2 is SAAADI. The CDR3 sequence: CASSESYIWGNSGNTIYF. The CDR3 nucleotides are TGCGCCAGCAGTGAGTCGTATATCTGGGGGAACTCTGGAAACACCATATATTTT.